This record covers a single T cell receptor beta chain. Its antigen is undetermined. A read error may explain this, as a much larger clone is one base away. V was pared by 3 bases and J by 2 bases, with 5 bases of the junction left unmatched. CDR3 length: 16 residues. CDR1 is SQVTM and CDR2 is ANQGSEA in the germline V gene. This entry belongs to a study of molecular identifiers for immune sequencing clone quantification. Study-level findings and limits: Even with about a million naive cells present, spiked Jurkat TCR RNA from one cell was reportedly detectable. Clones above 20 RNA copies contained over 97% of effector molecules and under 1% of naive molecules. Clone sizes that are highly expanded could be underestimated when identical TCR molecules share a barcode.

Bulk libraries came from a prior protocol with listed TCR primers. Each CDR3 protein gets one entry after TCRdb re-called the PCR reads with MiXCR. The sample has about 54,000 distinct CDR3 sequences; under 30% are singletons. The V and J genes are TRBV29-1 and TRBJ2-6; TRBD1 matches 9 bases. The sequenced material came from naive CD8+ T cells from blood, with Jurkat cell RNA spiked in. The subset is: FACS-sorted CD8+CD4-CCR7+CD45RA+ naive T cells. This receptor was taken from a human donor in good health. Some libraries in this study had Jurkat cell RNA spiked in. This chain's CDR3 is CSVDGTGPPGANVLTF. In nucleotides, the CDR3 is TGCAGCGTTGACGGGACAGGGCCGCCTGGGGCCAACGTCCTGACTTTC.